This is a list of T cell receptor beta chains from one sample in a study of OX40 agonist ivuxolimab in advanced cancers. Profiled with immunoSEQ multiplex PCR; TCRdb holds only in-frame clones, not every one. The sample holds tens of thousands of clones, 81% seen once. The starting material was CD4+ or CD8+ T cells sorted from blood, obtained in a trial of the OX40 agonist ivuxolimab. The receptors originated from an adult with an advanced solid tumor such as melanoma, head and neck, liver or kidney cancer. CDR3s include the opening cysteine and the closing phenylalanine or tryptophan. A D gene is named only where the DNA matches it firmly. The size of a clone is reported for some rows only, either as once, few or many, or as a class for expanded clones.

TRBD1	once	TRBV19	TRBJ1-4	CASSPDRRPSEKLFF	TGTGCCAGTAGTCCGGACAGGCGGCCAAGCGAAAAACTGTTTTTT
TRBD2	.	TRBV6-5	TRBJ2-7	CASSFLAGGGEQYF	TGTGCCAGCAGTTTCCTAGCGGGGGGCGGTGAGCAGTACTTC
.	.	TRBV6-6	TRBJ2-2	CASRKQANTGELFF	TGTGCCAGCAGGAAACAGGCGAACACCGGGGAGCTGTTTTTT
TRBD1	medium-sized	TRBV27	TRBJ1-3	CASRPDRGPGNTIYF	TGTGCCAGCAGACCGGACAGGGGGCCTGGAAACACCATATATTTT
TRBD1	.	TRBV6-5	TRBJ1-6	CASSYGTGGFSPLHF	TGTGCCAGCAGTTACGGGACAGGGGGCTTTTCACCCCTCCACTTT
.	.	TRBV4-1	TRBJ2-1	CASSQDHDHRGLYNEQFF	TGCGCCAGCAGCCAAGATCACGACCACCGGGGCCTTTACAATGAGCAGTTCTTC
TRBD1	.	TRBV7-3	TRBJ2-2	CASSRDRSNTGELFF	TGTGCCAGCAGCCGGGACAGGAGTAACACCGGGGAGCTGTTTTTT
TRBD1	.	TRBV19	TRBJ1-5	CASSATGGSQPQHF	TGTGCCAGTAGCGCCACAGGGGGGAGTCAGCCCCAGCATTTT
.	.	TRBV6-1	TRBJ2-3	CASSDLGTDTQYF	TGTGCCAGCAGTGATTTAGGCACAGATACGCAGTATTTT
TRBD1	.	TRBV5-1	TRBJ1-2	CASSKDRGRYYGYTF	TGCGCCAGCAGCAAAGACAGGGGGAGATACTATGGCTACACCTTC
.	.	TRBV5-6	TRBJ2-6	CASSNIGVSGANVLTF	TGTGCCAGCAGCAACATAGGAGTCTCTGGGGCCAACGTCCTGACTTTC
TRBD2	once	TRBV18	TRBJ2-1	CASSPLAGTNEQFF	TGTGCCAGCTCACCACTAGCGGGGACTAATGAGCAGTTCTTC
.	.	TRBV11-3	TRBJ1-1	CASSLGGGVNTEAFF	TGTGCCAGCAGCTTAGGAGGCGGGGTGAACACTGAAGCTTTCTTT
.	.	TRBV11-3	TRBJ2-5	CASSLGQKPQETQYF	TGTGCCAGCAGCTTAGGCCAGAAACCACAAGAGACCCAGTACTTC
TRBD2	few	TRBV5-1	TRBJ2-1	CASSVRPSGGTNEQFF	TGCGCCAGCAGCGTACGGCCTAGCGGGGGGACGAATGAGCAGTTCTTC
TRBD1	.	TRBV19	TRBJ1-4	CASRDRDFGNNEKLFF	TGTGCCAGTAGGGACAGGGACTTTGGAAATAATGAAAAACTGTTTTTT
.	few	TRBV25-1	TRBJ1-2	CASSEPGLNYGYTF	TGTGCCAGCAGTGAACCCGGGCTTAACTATGGCTACACCTTC
.	.	TRBV5-6	TRBJ2-3	CASSLDGGGGDTQYF	TGTGCCAGCAGCTTGGACGGGGGCGGGGGAGATACGCAGTATTTT
.	.	TRBV7-9	TRBJ2-7	CASSPQVSYEQYF	TGTGCCAGCAGCCCACAGGTTTCCTACGAGCAGTACTTC
.	.	TRBV2	TRBJ1-5	CASSEDDQPQHF	TGTGCCAGCAGTGAGGACGATCAGCCCCAGCATTTT
.	few	TRBV7-2	TRBJ2-7	CASSLEARSEQYF	TGTGCCAGCAGCCTAGAAGCGCGGTCCGAGCAGTACTTC
.	few	TRBV14	TRBJ2-7	CASRDDSAYEQYF	TGTGCCAGCAGAGACGACAGCGCCTACGAGCAGTACTTC
.	.	TRBV4-1	TRBJ1-2	CASSQDLMGAQFGGYTF	TGCGCCAGCAGCCAAGATCTTATGGGCGCGCAATTCGGTGGCTACACCTTC
TRBD1	.	TRBV27	TRBJ1-2	CATRGTVHLRGYTF	TGTGCCACCCGGGGGACAGTTCATTTACGTGGCTACACCTTC
.	.	TRBV5-1	TRBJ2-1	CASSLAGGNEQFF	TGCGCCAGCAGCTTGGCTGGGGGGAATGAGCAGTTCTTC
.	.	TRBV6-1	TRBJ2-2	CASSELAPNTGELFF	TGTGCCAGCAGTGAATTGGCACCGAACACCGGGGAGCTGTTTTTT
.	.	TRBV4-2	TRBJ1-4	CASSQDGRLATNEKLFF	TGTGCCAGCAGCCAAGACGGCAGGCTTGCAACTAATGAAAAACTGTTTTTT
.	.	TRBV10-1	TRBJ2-3	CASSDYGGFSDTQYF	TGCGCCAGCAGTGATTACGGGGGATTCTCAGATACGCAGTATTTT
.	.	TRBV11-2	TRBJ1-1	CASSPLGRRNTEAFF	TGTGCCAGCAGCCCGCTAGGACGGAGGAACACTGAAGCTTTCTTT
TRBD1	.	TRBV6-5	TRBJ1-1	CASKTTGGTEAFF	TGTGCCAGCAAGACAACAGGGGGCACTGAAGCTTTCTTT
TRBD2	few	TRBV7-2	TRBJ2-5	CASSPVSGGEAQYF	TGTGCCAGCAGCCCAGTTAGCGGGGGGGAGGCCCAGTACTTC
TRBD1	few	TRBV19	TRBJ1-2	CASSKALTGVNYGYTF	TGTGCCAGTAGTAAGGCCCTGACAGGGGTTAACTATGGCTACACCTTC
.	.	TRBV7-9	TRBJ1-3	CASSLAGHGNTIYF	TGTGCCAGCAGCTTAGCGGGGCATGGAAACACCATATATTTT
TRBD1	.	TRBV11-2	TRBJ1-5	CASSHRTGQNQPQHF	TGTGCCAGCAGCCATCGGACAGGCCAAAATCAGCCCCAGCATTTT
.	.	TRBV6-5	TRBJ1-2	CASSRGQSYYGYTF	TGTGCCAGCAGTCGAGGACAGTCCTACTATGGCTACACCTTC
.	.	TRBV6-4	TRBJ2-2	CASSVAGGFNTGELFF	TGTGCCAGCAGTGTTGCAGGGGGGTTTAACACCGGGGAGCTGTTTTTT
TRBD1	.	TRBV6-5	TRBJ2-7	CASSAPGTGGSEQYF	TGTGCCAGCAGTGCCCCCGGGACAGGGGGTAGCGAGCAGTACTTC
.	.	TRBV7-2	TRBJ2-3	CASSLDVVGTQYF	TGTGCCAGCAGCTTAGATGTAGTCGGTACGCAGTATTTT